The present TCR beta chain was sequenced within a study of T cell repertoires in cytomegalovirus infection. Study summary: It was the public TCR beta signatures that indicated both CMV infection and matching HLA type.

Germline V CDR1 and CDR2: MNHEY, SVGEGT. The CDR3 runs to 14 residues. V shed 6 bases, J shed 5 bases, and the junction held 6 bases outside the gene matches. In its sample, this clonotype was seen many times. Its antigen is undetermined. Study-wide points: Dominating the ex vivo response were HLA-C-restricted CMV-specific TCR beta clonotypes.

TCRdb used MiXCR to reprocess the reads, holding one entry per CDR3 protein. The sample comprises 250,000 or so distinct CDR3 sequences, roughly 9% of which are singletons, and approximately 15% rests with the top ten. This sequence was found in a human donor in good health (CMV status not recorded). Some clones in this sample may be carry-over from other donors' samples. The chain is built from TRBV6-2 or TRBV6-3 and TRBJ2-3; 9 positions agree with TRBD2. The sequencing input was PBMCs. The CDR3, as DNA: TGTGCCAGCAGGAGTAGCGGGAGTGGAGATACGCAGTATTTT. Translation gives CASRSSGSGDTQYF.